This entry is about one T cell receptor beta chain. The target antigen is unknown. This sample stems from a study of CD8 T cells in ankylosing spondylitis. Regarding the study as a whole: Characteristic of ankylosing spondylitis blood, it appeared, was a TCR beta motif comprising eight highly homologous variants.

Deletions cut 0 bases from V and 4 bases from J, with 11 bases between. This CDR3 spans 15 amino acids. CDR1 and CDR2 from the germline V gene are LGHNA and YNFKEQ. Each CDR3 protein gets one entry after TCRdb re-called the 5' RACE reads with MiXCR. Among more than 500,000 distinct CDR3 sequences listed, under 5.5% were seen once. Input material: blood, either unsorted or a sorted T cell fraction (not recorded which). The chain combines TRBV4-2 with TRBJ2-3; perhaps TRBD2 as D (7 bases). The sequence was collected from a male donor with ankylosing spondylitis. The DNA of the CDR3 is TGTGCCAGCAGCCAAGAGGGGGAGGGGGCAGATACGCAGTATTTT. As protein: CASSQEGEGADTQYF.